Presented here are 10 T cell receptor beta chains from one specimen sequenced in a study of metastatic and nonmetastatic thyroid tumors. Via MiXCR, TCRdb re-called the PCR reads. The data hold some 29,000 clones, with 3.7% observed a single time. Every patient underwent thyroid surgery untreated. Sequencing was done on a sample of blood. The receptor source for this set is a male donor with papillary thyroid cancer or a benign thyroid nodule (not recorded which). Some clones in this sample may be carry-over from other donors' samples.

V gene TRBV28 combines with J gene TRBJ2-2, with D unclear. This CDR3 is built from 12 residues. V was trimmed by 3 bases and J by 7 bases, leaving 6 bases between them. Looked up from germline, CDR1 is MDHEN and CDR2 is SYDVKM. The CDR3 DNA follows: TGTGCCAGCAGTTTGGGGTACGGGGAGCTGTTTTTT. This sequence encodes CASSLGYGELFF.

The V gene is TRBV5-1, the J gene TRBJ2-7; no clear D. Germline CDR1 and CDR2: SGHRS and YFSETQ. This CDR3 comprises 13 residues. V gave up 1 base and J gave up 5 bases, with 10 bases separating them. CDR3 sequence reads: CASSLRTVNEQYF. DNA of the CDR3: TGCGCCAGCAGCTTGAGGACCGTCAACGAGCAGTACTTC.

This clone is labeled as medium-sized. This chain connects TRBV6-5 to TRBJ2-2; 10 bases map to TRBD2. Germline-derived CDR1 and CDR2 are MNHEY and SVGAGI. V dropped 2 bases and J dropped 6; count of bases not matched to a gene: 3. This CDR3 has 15 amino acids. The CDR3 DNA reads TGTGCCAGCAGTTACGCTAGCGGGAGTGCCGGGGAGCTGTTTTTT. Protein: CASSYASGSAGELFF.

This clone was counted between two and nine times. The rearrangement uses TRBV6-1 and TRBJ2-2; D may match TRBD1 or TRBD2 (7 bases each). Trimming removed 6 bases from V and 8 bases from J, with 16 bases in between. CDR1 is MNHNS, CDR2 SASEGT, per germline. CDR3 size: 14 residues. CDR3 sequence (DNA): TGTGCCAGCAGGCCAGGGGGAGGGTTTGGGGAGCTGTTTTTT. Protein product: CASRPGGGFGELFF.

For this clone: One end of the junction is discordant with germline, which a read error may explain. The chain links TRBV15 to TRBJ2-2; tentatively, D is TRBD2 (5 bases). There are 19 residues in the CDR3. Germline CDR1 is LNHNV and CDR2 is YYDKDF (reference sequence). For the CDR3, the DNA is TGTGCCACCAGCAGAGATAGCGTTGAGGGAACCGCGAACACCGTGGAGCTGTTTTTT. Amino acid sequence: CATSRDSVEGTANTVELFF.

The gene calls are TRBV28 and TRBJ2-3; TRBD2 aligns across 8 bases. The J segment lost 11 bases and the V segment lost 5 bases, leaving 6 bases of the junction unmatched. The CDR3 runs 12 residues. The V gene's germline CDR1 is MDHEN and CDR2 SYDVKM. The CDR3 coding sequence is TGTGCCAGCAGTCCCCCCCTAGCGGGGCAGTATTTT. It yields the protein CASSPPLAGQYF.

This clone is medium-sized (0.01 to 0.1%) within its sample. Within the sample, other DNA sequences also encode this same CDR3. The chain has TRBV29-1 and TRBJ2-3; weak D call: TRBD2 (7 bases). Trimming stripped 4 bases from V and 3 bases from J, with 17 bases between. The CDR3 sequence is 15 residues long. The germline V gene encodes CDR1 SQVTM and CDR2 ANQGSEA. The CDR3 nucleotides read TGCAGCGTTGGTGGGGGGGCGCTGGGTACAGATACGCAGTATTTT. Translating it yields CSVGGGALGTDTQYF.

There are many counts of this clone. This chain links TRBV28 with TRBJ1-4; 7 bases map to TRBD1. Germline values: CDR1 MDHEN, CDR2 SYDVKM. The V segment lost 4 bases and the J segment 2 bases; nucleotides outside the gene matches: 4. There are 15 residues in the CDR3. Here the CDR3 reads CASSSMTGTNEKLFF. CDR3 coding DNA: TGTGCCAGCAGTTCTATGACAGGGACTAATGAAAAACTGTTTTTT.

This clone was found many times. The chain recombines TRBV20-1 with TRBJ2-7; no reliable D call. The CDR3 is 13 amino acids. Deletions cut 3 bases from V and 0 bases from J, with 9 bases between. Germline V gene lookup returns CDR1 DFQATT and CDR2 SNEGSKA (reference sequence). The CDR3 spells CSARDGSSYEQYF. The DNA for the CDR3 is TGCAGTGCTAGGGACGGAAGCTCCTACGAGCAGTACTTC.

This clone occurred many times. The chain couples TRBV29-1 to TRBJ2-3; D gene ambiguous. CDR3 length: 10 residues. Germline-derived CDR1 and CDR2 are SQVTM and ANQGSEA. V lost 4 bases and J 4 bases, leaving 3 bases between the germline ends. Here the CDR3 reads CSVGPDTQYF. The CDR3 region has the DNA TGCAGCGTTGGTCCAGATACGCAGTATTTT.